The 19 T cell receptor beta chains reported below all come from one sample, sequenced in a study of T cells in Graves' hyperthyroidism and ophthalmopathy. TCR beta CDR3 regions were amplified from RNA. Researchers ran a first-round RT-PCR on the TCR CDR3 using the HTBI primer set. A single record per CDR3 protein comes from TCRdb applying MiXCR to the multiplex PCR reads. The data contain about 500,000 distinct CDR3 sequences, under 20% of them singletons. The sample taken for sequencing was blood. The receptors shown here come from a woman aged 18-29 years with Graves' ophthalmopathy.

This clonotype was recorded at least ten times. The chain uses TRBV6-1 and TRBJ1-2; D is unresolved. This CDR3 is 12 amino acids long. V shed 7 bases and J shed 6 bases, with 12 bases lying between them. The germline V gene has CDR1 MNHNS and CDR2 SASEGT. The CDR3 here is CASTLLYNGYTF. In nucleotides, the CDR3 is TGTGCCAGCACCCTATTGTATAATGGCTACACCTTC.

This clonotype appeared a few times. The chain carries TRBV10-3 and TRBJ2-3; D uncertain. Germline-derived CDR1 and CDR2 are ENHRY and SYGVKD. The CDR3 is 13 residues long. The ends were cut back, 8 bases at V and 0 bases at J, with 9 bases in the middle. The CDR3 region has the DNA TGTGCCATCTCCCCTAGAAGCACAGATACGCAGTATTTT. Translating gives CAISPRSTDTQYF.

In this sample, this clonotype turned up many times. This chain links TRBV28 with TRBJ2-4; TRBD2 is a possible D gene (5 bases). The CDR3 totals 17 residues. Germline CDR1 and CDR2: MDHEN and SYDVKM. Between the trimmed V and J ends, which lost 6 bases and 0 bases, there was a span of 18 bases. The CDR3 nucleotides are TGTGCCAGCAGCCCCCGGACTTATATTCTAGCCAAAAACATTCAGTACTTC. Protein product: CASSPRTYILAKNIQYF.

This clonotype showed up many times. V is TRBV18 and J is TRBJ2-7; D possibly corresponds to TRBD1 (5 bases). The CDR3 consists of 12 residues. Germline CDR1 and CDR2: KGHSH and LQKENI. Deletions cut 6 bases from V and 6 bases from J, with 12 bases between. CDR3 in amino acids: CASSDGAPEQYF. In DNA, the CDR3 is TGTGCCAGCTCCGATGGGGCCCCCGAGCAGTACTTC. Looking up the rest from reference TRBV18 and TRBJ2-7 gives the full variable domain: NAGVMQNPRHLVRRRGQEARLRCSPMKGHSHVYWYRQLPEEGLKFMVYLQKENIIDESGMPKERFSAEFPKEGPSILRIQQVVRGDSAAYFCASSDGAPEQYFGPGTRLTVT.

This clonotype was observed many times. The rearrangement links TRBV5-1 to TRBJ1-1, with 7 bases fitting TRBD1. The CDR3 loop spans 14 amino acids. CDR1 is SGHRS and CDR2 is YFSETQ in the germline V gene. V shed 0 bases, J shed 5 bases, and the junction held 4 bases outside the gene matches. The CDR3, as DNA: TGCGCCAGCAGCTTGGCAGGGGGTCGGACTGAAGCTTTCTTT. Translated, it gives CASSLAGGRTEAFF.

Comments on this clonotype: An end of the junction does not agree with germline; a read error may underlie this. The chain combines TRBV6-2 or TRBV6-3 with TRBJ2-2; D is uncertain. The CDR3 spans 13 residues. The germline CDR1 and CDR2 sequences are MNHEY and SVGEGT. The CDR3 loop is CASIYPNTGELFF. The CDR3 DNA reads TGTGCCAGCATTTACCCGAACACCGGGGAGCTGTTTTTT.

This chain uses TRBV7-8 with TRBJ1-1; D possibly corresponds to TRBD1 (6 bases). The CDR3 is 17 amino acids. The germline V and J ends were trimmed by 2 bases and 1 base, with 17 bases remaining between them. Germline-derived CDR1 and CDR2 are SGHVS and FQNEAQ. Here the CDR3 reads CASSLSLLGARNTEAFF. The CDR3 nucleotides are TGTGCCAGCAGCTTATCATTGTTGGGGGCGCGGAACACTGAAGCTTTCTTT.

In its sample, this clonotype was seen a few times. This chain links TRBV28 with TRBJ1-3; no firm D call. CDR3 length: 14 amino acids. CDR1 and CDR2 (germline): MDHEN, SYDVKM. With 3 bases removed from V and 0 bases from J, the gap between germline ends came to 6 bases. In DNA form, the CDR3 reads TGTGCCAGCAGTTTTAGGATCTCTGGAAACACCATATATTTT. This encodes CASSFRISGNTIYF.

The chain joins TRBV7-4 to TRBJ1-5; 11 bases map to TRBD1. Germline V gene sequence: CDR1 SGHVT, CDR2 SQSDAQ. This CDR3 region has 15 residues. Unmatched junction bases numbered 7, after V lost 5 bases and J lost 7 bases. CDR3 amino acids: CASSLGTGGYQPQHF. The CDR3 DNA reads TGTGCCAGCAGCCTTGGGACAGGGGGTTACCAGCCCCAGCATTTT.

This clonotype was seen a handful of times. The gene calls are TRBV28 and TRBJ2-2; no reliable D call. This CDR3 is 13 amino acids long. V dropped 1 base and J dropped 16 bases, with 16 bases sitting between them. CDR1 and CDR2 from the germline V gene are MDHEN and SYDVKM. As DNA, the CDR3 is TGTGCCAGCAGTTTATTCAAGGCGGACGGGCAGTTTTTT. This codes for CASSLFKADGQFF.

This clonotype was seen many times. Germline is not matched at one junction end, which may reflect a read error. This chain joins TRBV11-2 and TRBJ2-3, with 9 bases lining up with TRBD2. Germline values: CDR1 SGHAT, CDR2 FQNNGV. The CDR3 loop spans 14 amino acids. DNA of the CDR3: TGTGCCAGCAGGTTAGCGGGAGCGGCAGATACGCAGTATTTT. Residues: CASRLAGAADTQYF.

This clonotype was counted ten times or more. The CDR3 DNA reads as TGTGCCAGCAGGCGGACTAGCGGGAAGACCCAGTACTTC. Amino acids: CASRRTSGKTQYF. The chain couples TRBV6-2 or TRBV6-3 to TRBJ2-5, with 12 bases matching TRBD2. V gave up 6 bases and J gave up 6 bases; unmatched junction bases: 2. This CDR3 is 13 amino acids long. Germline V lookup: CDR1 MNHEY, CDR2 SVGEGT.

This clonotype turned up a few times. The J gene is TRBJ1-1, the V gene TRBV20-1; 7 bases line up with TRBD1. Trimming at V came to 0 bases and at J to 2 bases, leaving 3 bases not matched to a gene. The CDR3 is 14 residues long. CDR1 and CDR2 from the germline V gene are DFQATT and SNEGSKA (reference sequence). CDR3 DNA: TGCAGTGCTAGAGAGACAGGGCTCAACACTGAAGCTTTCTTT. It specifies CSARETGLNTEAFF.

Ten or more counts support this clonotype. V is TRBV3-1 and J is TRBJ1-6; D possibly corresponds to TRBD1 (5 bases). The CDR3 is 15 amino acids. V gave up 1 base and J gave up 8 bases, with 12 bases separating them. Germline values: CDR1 LGHDT, CDR2 YNNKEL (reference sequence). Here the CDR3 reads CASSQVLGTDSPLHF. DNA for the CDR3: TGTGCCAGCAGCCAAGTCCTTGGGACGGATTCACCCCTCCACTTT.

The sample holds many counts of this clonotype. For the CDR3, the DNA is TGTGCCAGCAGCCCCCCGGGCTCCCGCCGAGACGAGCAGTACTTC. Translation gives CASSPPGSRRDEQYF. The gene calls are TRBV6-2 or TRBV6-3 and TRBJ2-7, with D uncertain. This CDR3 is built from 15 residues. Trimming removed 6 bases from V and 5 bases from J, with 20 bases in between. In germline, CDR1 is MNHEY, CDR2 SVGEGT.

The sample holds many counts of this clonotype. This chain connects TRBV6-6 to TRBJ2-3, with 8 bases fitting TRBD2. The germline gives CDR1 MNHNY, CDR2 SVGAGI (reference sequence). The CDR3 is 17 amino acids. V gave up 0 bases and J gave up 6 bases; unmatched junction bases: 11. Here the CDR3 reads CASSYSFREGPGDTQYF. The CDR3, as DNA: TGTGCCAGCAGTTACTCCTTTCGGGAGGGCCCCGGGGATACGCAGTATTTT.

The sample holds many counts of this clonotype. V usage is TRBV12-3 or TRBV12-4 and J usage is TRBJ1-1, with D perhaps TRBD1 (6 bases). Trimming took 4 bases from V and 5 from J, leaving 14 bases between them. The CDR3 loop spans 14 amino acids. The CDR3 protein is CASSSQGSGTEAFF. The CDR3, as DNA: TGTGCCAGCAGTTCACAGGGTAGCGGAACTGAAGCTTTCTTT.

The genes are TRBV4-1 and TRBJ2-4; the D gene is possibly TRBD2 (6 bases). CDR3 size: 13 residues. Per germline, CDR1 MGHRA and CDR2 YSYEKL. V was trimmed by 0 bases and J by 10 bases, leaving 10 bases between them. The CDR3 sequence: CASSQDVSGIQYF. The CDR3, as DNA: TGCGCCAGCAGCCAAGATGTGAGCGGGATTCAGTACTTC.

This clonotype was seen more than once but under ten times. The rearrangement joins TRBV7-8 to TRBJ1-1, with 8 bases that match TRBD1. The germline CDR1 and CDR2 sequences are SGHVS and FQNEAQ. J lost 3 bases, V lost 2 bases, and 8 bases had no gene match. The CDR3 length is 16 residues. This chain's CDR3 is CASSLIGQGDYTEAFF. CDR3 in DNA: TGTGCCAGCAGCTTAATTGGACAGGGAGATTACACTGAAGCTTTCTTT.